This T cell receptor beta chain was obtained from a study of shared clonotypes between healthy human individuals. Sorted-subset replicate PCRs used about 200 ng of genomic DNA. This amount corresponded to tens of thousands of T cell genomes. Measured with immunoSEQ multiplex PCR; TCRdb has only the in-frame clones, and not every one. This sample yields under 2.5 million clones, of which 85% to 95% are seen a single time; approximately 0.39% belongs to the top ten. Of note for this clone: Its antigen is undetermined.

Study-wide findings and caveats: Large depth notwithstanding, sorted-subset sequencing proved incomplete by rarefaction. Naive CD4 clonotype sharing across several donors was approximately 5.2%.

J lost 4 bases, V lost 3 bases, and 3 bases had no gene match. The CDR3 totals 15 residues. The germline gives CDR1 SGHDT, CDR2 YYEEEE. The material sequenced was naive CD4+ T cells from PBMCs. Subset specified: CD45RA+ positively selected. The chain employs TRBV5-6 and TRBJ2-3, with 12 bases identical to TRBD2. The sequence was collected from a man aged 18 to 30 in good health. Some clones in this sample may be carry-over from other donors' samples. The CDR3 region has the DNA TGTGCCAGCAGCTCACCTAGCGGGAGGGCAGATACGCAGTATTTT. Protein product: CASSSPSGRADTQYF.